These 27 T cell receptor beta chains were all obtained from the same sample, sequenced in a study of T cells in Graves' hyperthyroidism and ophthalmopathy (dated by TCRdb to the late 2010s). Library method: multiplex PCR. The reads were generated on an Illumina HiSeq 2000. The TCR beta CDR3 regions were amplified from RNA transcripts. A first-round RT-PCR of the TCR CDR3 used the HTBI primer set with the Qiagen OneStep RT-PCR kit. TCRdb reworked the public reads: Q25 trimming with fastp, MiXCR clone assembly, productive beta chains retained. Under each unique CDR3 protein, matching rows form one entry showing the most common genes and DNA. The sample table lists under 450,000 distinct CDR3 sequences, less than 20% of them with a count of one. Over 12% of the sample is in the top ten clones. The specimen sequenced was blood. The receptors shown here come from a woman younger than 30 with Graves' hyperthyroidism.

The chain combines TRBV7-3 with TRBJ2-1; D is unresolved. This CDR3 contains 13 residues. V was pared by 4 bases and J by 4 bases, with 8 bases between. Germline V gives CDR1 SGHTA, CDR2 FQGTGA. CDR3 in DNA: TGTGCCAGCAGCTCCCCCCTTTACAATGAGCAGTTCTTC. Protein: CASSSPLYNEQFF.

J is TRBJ2-5 and V is TRBV11-2; the match to TRBD2 covers 15 bases. Unmatched junction bases numbered 2, after V lost 2 bases and J lost 4 bases. The CDR3 sequence is 16 residues long. Germline V gene data show CDR1 as SGHAT and CDR2 as FQNNGV. Here the CDR3 reads CASSLRGLAGGETQYF. Written as DNA, the CDR3 is TGTGCCAGCAGCTTACGGGGACTAGCGGGGGGAGAGACCCAGTACTTC.

This clonotype has ten or more counts. The chain links TRBV15 to TRBJ2-1; the D gene is possibly TRBD1 (5 bases). Germline-derived CDR1 and CDR2 are LNHNV and YYDKDF (reference sequence). This CDR3 contains 13 residues. V dropped 0 bases and J dropped 6 bases, with 6 bases sitting between them. The CDR3 is CATSREGANEQFF. Here the CDR3 DNA reads TGTGCCACCAGCAGAGAAGGGGCCAATGAGCAGTTCTTC.

The rearrangement joins TRBV4-2 to TRBJ1-1; D not certain. This CDR3 region has 15 residues. Looked up from germline, CDR1 is LGHNA and CDR2 is YNFKEQ. Trimming left V 1 base short and J 5 bases short, with 14 bases between. CDR3 nucleotides: TGTGCCAGCAGCCAAGTAAATCGGCTGGGGACTGAAGCTTTCTTT. This gives the protein CASSQVNRLGTEAFF.

The V gene is TRBV7-9, the J gene TRBJ1-2; D gene unclear. Germline V gene lookup returns CDR1 SEHNR and CDR2 FQNEAQ (reference sequence). The CDR3 runs 13 residues. Deletions cut 0 bases from V and 9 bases from J, with 11 bases between. The CDR3 here is CASSLASSVSYTF. The CDR3 coding sequence is TGTGCCAGCAGCTTAGCATCTTCTGTAAGCTACACCTTC. Combining the CDR3 with reference TRBV7-9 and TRBJ1-2 gives the whole variable domain DTGVSQNPRHKITKRGQNVTFRCDPISEHNRLYWYRQTLGQGPEFLTYFQNEAQLEKSRLLSDRFSAERPKGSFSTLEIQRTEQGDSAMYLCASSLASSVSYTFGSGTRLTVV.

At least ten counts were recorded for this clonotype. The chain combines TRBV28 with TRBJ2-5; D possibly corresponds to TRBD2 (5 bases). Trimming stripped 2 bases from V and 5 bases from J, with 12 bases between. This CDR3 is built from 14 residues. Germline V CDR1 and CDR2: MDHEN, SYDVKM. CDR3 residues: CASSLTGRRETQYF. CDR3 nucleotides: TGTGCCAGCAGTTTAACGGGGAGACGTGAGACCCAGTACTTC.

There are many counts of this clonotype. V usage is TRBV7-9 and J usage is TRBJ2-7; 10 bases agree with TRBD1. There are 15 residues in the CDR3. V was clipped by 4 bases and J by 4 bases; unmatched bases: 7. Looked up from germline, CDR1 is SEHNR and CDR2 is FQNEAQ (reference sequence). The CDR3 here is CASSYMTGGRYEQYF. The CDR3 coding sequence is TGTGCCAGCAGCTATATGACAGGGGGCCGTTACGAGCAGTACTTC. Full variable domain (missing parts from reference TRBV7-9 and TRBJ2-7): DTGVSQNPRHKITKRGQNVTFRCDPISEHNRLYWYRQTLGQGPEFLTYFQNEAQLEKSRLLSDRFSAERPKGSFSTLEIQRTEQGDSAMYLCASSYMTGGRYEQYFGPGTRLTVT.

The table lists this clonotype with a few counts. The rearrangement joins TRBV7-9 to TRBJ2-7; D not resolved. The V gene's germline CDR1 is SEHNR and CDR2 FQNEAQ (reference sequence). The CDR3 runs to 13 residues. Trimming shortened V by 5 bases and J by 3 bases, and 11 bases separated the two germline ends. The CDR3 loop is CASSRSMDYEQYF. The CDR3 DNA reads TGTGCCAGCAGCCGGAGTATGGACTACGAGCAGTACTTC.

This clonotype has ten or more counts. V and J are TRBV11-2 and TRBJ2-1; no firm D call. The CDR3 has 16 amino acids. V lost 1 base and J 0 bases, leaving 10 bases between the germline ends. CDR1 and CDR2 (germline): SGHAT, FQNNGV. The DNA for the CDR3 is TGTGCCAGCAGCTTAGTAAGCCTGAGCTCCTACAATGAGCAGTTCTTC. Translating it yields CASSLVSLSSYNEQFF.

This clonotype was seen a few times. This CDR3 is CASSQVVGNQPQHF. The CDR3 nucleotides are TGCGCCAGCAGCCAAGTAGTGGGCAATCAGCCCCAGCATTTT. The chain uses TRBV4-1 and TRBJ1-5, with no clear D. This CDR3 has 14 amino acids. From germline, CDR1 is MGHRA and CDR2 YSYEKL. V gave up 1 base and J gave up 2 bases, with 6 bases separating them.

This clonotype was seen at least ten times. The genes are TRBV12-3 or TRBV12-4 and TRBJ2-3, with no clear D. This CDR3 has 15 residues. Trimming left V 1 base short and J 4 bases short, with 12 bases between. CDR3 protein: CASSLERDRADTQYF. For the CDR3, the DNA is TGTGCCAGCAGTTTAGAAAGGGATCGGGCAGATACGCAGTATTTT.

The chain employs TRBV19 and TRBJ1-2; D not certain. From germline, CDR1 is LNHDA and CDR2 SQIVND (reference sequence). Trimming took off 0 bases at V and 0 bases at J, with 11 bases between the two ends. The CDR3 consists of 16 residues. CDR3 sequence (DNA): TGTGCCAGTAGTATAGATTGGCAGAGAGCTAACTATGGCTACACCTTC. It yields the protein CASSIDWQRANYGYTF.

The CDR3 is CASSLARTGNTGELFF. The CDR3 coding sequence is TGTGCCAGCAGTTTAGCGCGGACAGGGAACACCGGGGAGCTGTTTTTT. This rearrangement joins TRBV12-3 or TRBV12-4 to TRBJ2-2, with 7 positions matching TRBD1. V trimming: 0 bases; J trimming: 1 base; junction bases outside the gene matches: 2. There are 16 residues in the CDR3.

This clonotype was observed at least ten times. V and J are TRBV7-2 and TRBJ2-7; 7 positions match TRBD1. The CDR3 extends over 14 amino acids. The ends lost 2 bases at V and 7 bases at J; junction bases unmatched: 8. Germline V CDR1 and CDR2: SGHTA, FQGNSA. The CDR3 DNA reads as TGTGCCAGCAGCTTATTCCCACAGGGGACAGAGCAGTACTTC. It specifies CASSLFPQGTEQYF.

V gene TRBV5-6 combines with J gene TRBJ2-7; D gene unclear. This CDR3 comprises 14 residues. Germline V gene data show CDR1 as SGHDT and CDR2 as YYEEEE. V gave up 7 bases and J gave up 4 bases, with 18 bases separating them. CDR3 residues: CASRQYIVLYEQYF. The CDR3 coding sequence is TGTGCCAGCCGCCAGTACATAGTGCTTTACGAGCAGTACTTC.

This clonotype was recorded many times. CDR3 DNA sequence: TGTGCCAGCAGCGTTAACAGGAACACTGAAGCTTTCTTT. Protein: CASSVNRNTEAFF. The chain employs TRBV5-5 and TRBJ1-1; D not resolved. Germline V lookup: CDR1 SGHKS, CDR2 YYEKEE (reference sequence). This CDR3 contains 13 residues. V lost 4 bases and J lost 1, with 8 bases in between.

Regarding this clonotype: At one end, the junction sequence differs from germline, possibly due to a read error. The V and J genes are TRBV18 and TRBJ1-5; 7 bases are a match to TRBD1. The CDR3 totals 16 residues. The germline V gene has CDR1 KGHSH and CDR2 LQKENI. The DNA for the CDR3 is TGTGCCAGCTCCCCACAGGGGACCTATAGCAATCAGCCCCAGCATTTT. It encodes CASSPQGTYSNQPQHF.

Many counts were recorded for this clonotype. The rearrangement joins TRBV13 to TRBJ2-3, with D perhaps matching TRBD1 (7 bases). CDR1 is PRHDT, CDR2 FYEKMQ, per germline (reference sequence). The CDR3 covers 16 residues. V was trimmed by 5 bases and J by 6 bases, leaving 21 bases between them. The CDR3 here is CASSLAARGEADTQYF. The CDR3 nucleotides are TGTGCCAGCAGCCTTGCGGCCAGGGGGGAAGCGGATACGCAGTATTTT.

There are a few counts of this clonotype. DNA for the CDR3: TGCAGCGTCGGTAGGGGGATCTCCTACAATGAGCAGTTCTTC. Translated, it gives CSVGRGISYNEQFF. This chain links TRBV29-1 with TRBJ2-1; possible D gene TRBD1, 6 bases. Germline V gene sequence: CDR1 SQVTM, CDR2 ANQGSEA. This CDR3 contains 14 residues. V dropped 6 bases and J dropped 0 bases, with 12 bases sitting between them.

This clonotype appeared many times. The chain links TRBV3-1 to TRBJ2-1; a possible D gene is TRBD2 (6 bases). Germline V gene lookup returns CDR1 LGHDT and CDR2 YNNKEL (reference sequence). Trimming pared 6 bases from V and 0 bases from J, leaving 12 bases between. The CDR3 has 15 amino acids. This chain's CDR3 is CASREGLGSYNEQFF. In nucleotides, the CDR3 is TGTGCCAGCAGAGAGGGACTTGGCTCCTACAATGAGCAGTTCTTC.

The chain links TRBV20-1 to TRBJ2-1; 11 positions match TRBD2. CDR1 is DFQATT, CDR2 SNEGSKA, per germline (reference sequence). The CDR3 length is 14 residues. The V gene end was trimmed by 3 bases and the J gene end by 7 bases; junction bases not matched to a gene: 5. CDR3 DNA sequence: TGCAGTGCTAGTGCTGTAGCGGGAGGGAATGAGCAGTTCTTC. It translates to CSASAVAGGNEQFF.

At least ten counts were recorded for this clonotype. The final CDR3 position lacks the conserved phenylalanine or tryptophan, pointing to a likely read error. The J gene is TRBJ1-1, the V gene TRBV28; 7 nucleotides agree with TRBD1. Losses at the gene ends were 3 bases for V and 0 bases for J; bases not matched to a gene: 13. Germline values: CDR1 MDHEN, CDR2 SYDVKM. The CDR3 has 18 residues. CDR3 protein: CASSFPTRQGSLNTEAFL. The CDR3, as DNA: TGTGCCAGCAGTTTCCCGACACGACAGGGATCCCTGAACACTGAAGCTTTCCTT.

This clonotype came up a few times. This may come from a read error, since a much larger clone is one base off. CDR3 in DNA: TGTGCCAGCAGTTTACTAGCGGGGGGGCTTTATGGGCAGTTCTTC. Its translation: CASSLLAGGLYGQFF. The chain carries TRBV27 and TRBJ2-1, with 12 bases identical to TRBD2. This CDR3 comprises 15 residues. V shed 2 bases and J 12 bases; nucleotides not matched to a gene: 8. Germline V gene lookup returns CDR1 MNHEY and CDR2 SMNVEV (reference sequence).

As regards this clonotype: This sequence may be a read error, since a much larger clone differs from it by one base. The chain employs TRBV5-5 and TRBJ2-2, with D possibly being TRBD1 or TRBD2 (5 bases each). This CDR3 spans 17 amino acids. The germline CDR1 and CDR2 sequences are SGHKS and YYEKEE (reference sequence). For the CDR3, the DNA is TGCGCCAGCAGCCAAGGTTTAAGGGGAGTGAACACCGGGGAGCTGTTTTTT. As protein: CASSQGLRGVNTGELFF. The complete variable domain, with remaining parts taken from reference TRBV5-5 and TRBJ2-2, reads DAGVTQSPTHLIKTRGQQVTLRCSPISGHKSVSWYQQVLGQGPQFIFQYYEKEERGRGNFPDRFSARQFPNYSSELNVNALLLGDSALYLCASSQGLRGVNTGELFFGEGSRLTVL.

V is TRBV18 and J is TRBJ2-2; no definite D call. V was clipped by 2 bases and J by 3 bases, with 13 bases between them. Germline V gene data show CDR1 as KGHSH and CDR2 as LQKENI. This CDR3 contains 16 residues. The CDR3 nucleotides are TGTGCCAGCTCACCAAATGTGGGTGGCTACACCGGGGAGCTGTTTTTT. Protein product: CASSPNVGGYTGELFF.

This clonotype was detected many times. The chain has TRBV7-8 and TRBJ2-3; TRBD1 is a possible D gene (6 bases). The CDR3 is 14 amino acids. Germline-derived CDR1 and CDR2 are SGHVS and FQNEAQ. Trimming took off 1 base at V and 4 bases at J, with 9 bases between the two ends. CDR3 residues: CASSLDQGPDTQYF. For the CDR3, the DNA is TGTGCCAGCAGCTTAGATCAGGGGCCAGATACGCAGTATTTT.

This clonotype came up many times. This rearrangement joins TRBV6-2 or TRBV6-3 to TRBJ1-5; D is perhaps TRBD1 (6 bases). CDR1 is MNHEY, CDR2 SVGEGT, per germline. This CDR3 has 13 amino acids. The V gene lost 7 bases and the J gene lost 6 bases, with 13 bases spanning the gap. The CDR3 DNA sequence: TGTGCCAGCAAGTGGGGGCAGGGTCAGCCCCAGCATTTT. It encodes CASKWGQGQPQHF.